These 15 T cell receptor beta chains were all obtained from the same sample, sequenced in a study of shared clonotypes between healthy human individuals. This table comes from immunoSEQ multiplex PCR, and its TCRdb copy is limited to in-frame clones, with some not included. The data show more than 2 million clones, 80% to 95% seen once. Only CD45RO-negative cells positively selected for CCR7 counted as naive CD8 cells, so terminally differentiated effector memory CD45RA+ cells were excluded. Sequenced: naive CD8+ T cells from PBMCs. These receptors came from a man aged 18 to 30 in good health. Some clones in this sample may be carry-over from other donors' samples.

The chain couples TRBV27 to TRBJ2-7, with 7 bases aligning to TRBD2. This CDR3 contains 13 residues. Losses at the gene ends were 2 bases for V and 12 bases for J; bases not matched to a gene: 10. Per the germline V gene, CDR1 is MNHEY and CDR2 is SMNVEV (reference sequence). The chain's CDR3 is CASSLLPLAELYF. The CDR3 bases are TGTGCCAGCAGTTTACTCCCCCTAGCGGAATTGTACTTC.

The genes are TRBV11-2 and TRBJ1-3; D unclear. Germline values: CDR1 SGHAT, CDR2 FQNNGV. The V and J ends lost 8 bases and 0 bases respectively, with 14 bases between them. The CDR3 is 15 amino acids. The CDR3 here is CASRDRATSGNTIYF. CDR3 nucleotides: TGTGCCAGCCGGGATAGGGCTACCTCTGGAAACACCATATATTTT.

On this clone itself: This sample also contains other DNA sequences that code for the same CDR3. The chain links TRBV7-9 to TRBJ2-7; D perhaps matches TRBD2 (6 bases). The CDR3 is 13 amino acids. Germline assignment: CDR1 SEHNR and CDR2 FQNEAQ (reference sequence). Between the trimmed V and J ends, which lost 3 bases and 2 bases, there was a span of 8 bases. The CDR3 sequence is CASSFGGAYEQYF. The CDR3, as DNA: TGTGCCAGCAGCTTCGGGGGAGCCTACGAGCAGTACTTC.

This rearrangement joins TRBV2 to TRBJ1-4, with D possibly TRBD1 on 6 matching bases. Germline lookup yields CDR1 SNHLY and CDR2 FYNNEI. V shed 7 bases and J shed 7 bases, with 13 bases lying between them. CDR3 size: 13 residues. CDR3 bases: TGTGCCAGCATCGACAGGAACCTTGAAAAACTGTTTTTT. Protein: CASIDRNLEKLFF.

The chain carries TRBV27 and TRBJ1-3; TRBD1 agrees at 9 bases. The germline V gene encodes CDR1 MNHEY and CDR2 SMNVEV (reference sequence). The CDR3 contains 17 residues. V lost 6 bases and J lost 0; bases outside the gene matches: 9. In DNA, the CDR3 is TGTGCCAGCAGCCAAGGACAGGGGCCGTACTCTGGAAACACCATATATTTT. As protein: CASSQGQGPYSGNTIYF.

The J gene is TRBJ2-1, the V gene TRBV9; 8 nucleotides line up with TRBD2. Trimming removed 2 bases from V and 4 bases from J; junction bases left unmatched: 5. There are 15 residues in the CDR3. Germline V gene sequence: CDR1 SGDLS, CDR2 YYNGEE. The CDR3 DNA sequence: TGTGCCAGCAGCGTTATGAGCGGGAGTTACAATGAGCAGTTCTTC. This codes for CASSVMSGSYNEQFF.

The chain links TRBV7-8 to TRBJ2-7, with 10 bases matching TRBD2. V shed 4 bases and J 5 bases; nucleotides not matched to a gene: 14. Looked up from germline, CDR1 is SGHVS and CDR2 is FQNEAQ. The CDR3 loop spans 17 amino acids. CDR3 protein: CASSYLPAGGPGNEQYF. CDR3 in DNA: TGTGCCAGCAGCTACTTACCAGCGGGAGGGCCGGGGAACGAGCAGTACTTC.

This clone has a single count. This rearrangement joins TRBV6-4 to TRBJ2-1; D gene unclear. From germline, CDR1 is MRHNA and CDR2 SNTAGT. The CDR3 covers 13 residues. V lost 2 bases to trimming and J lost 2 bases, with 4 bases between them. CDR3 loop: CASSDMAYNEQFF. DNA of the CDR3: TGTGCCAGCAGTGACATGGCCTACAATGAGCAGTTCTTC.

This chain links TRBV4-1 with TRBJ2-5; D gene ambiguous. Germline lookup yields CDR1 MGHRA and CDR2 YSYEKL. CDR3 length: 15 residues. V lost 0 bases and J lost 1, with 9 bases in between. The CDR3 nucleotides read TGCGCCAGCAGCCAAGATAGAGGCCTCCAAGAGACCCAGTACTTC. It translates to CASSQDRGLQETQYF.

The CDR3 DNA follows: TGTGCCAGCAAGGGGTCGGGGGGAATTGCCGAACAGTACTTC. This codes for CASKGSGGIAEQYF. The genes are TRBV6-1 and TRBJ2-7; 7 bases are a match to TRBD2. The CDR3 spans 14 residues. Germline CDR1 reads MNHNS; CDR2 reads SASEGT. The V and J ends lost 7 bases and 10 bases, in that order; junction bases with no gene match: 16.

The V and J genes are TRBV28 and TRBJ1-2, with D maybe TRBD1 (5 bases). V was pared by 7 bases and J by 3 bases, with 24 bases between. Per germline, CDR1 MDHEN and CDR2 SYDVKM. The CDR3 is 17 residues long. The CDR3 spells CASITYRDGNADYGYTF. CDR3 in DNA: TGTGCCAGCATAACGTACCGGGACGGTAATGCTGACTATGGCTACACCTTC.

The gene calls are TRBV19 and TRBJ1-5, with D uncertain. CDR3 size: 14 residues. V was trimmed by 2 bases and J by 0 bases, leaving 5 bases between them. Per germline, CDR1 LNHDA and CDR2 SQIVND (reference sequence). The CDR3 sequence: CASSISASNQPQHF. CDR3 coding DNA: TGTGCCAGTAGTATAAGCGCTAGCAATCAGCCCCAGCATTTT.

This clone has a single count. Other DNA sequences from this sample encode an identical CDR3 as well. The chain carries TRBV27 and TRBJ2-1, with 7 bases aligning to TRBD2. J gave up 3 bases and V 4 bases, and 3 bases lay outside the gene matches. The length of the CDR3 is 14 residues. Per the germline V gene, CDR1 is MNHEY and CDR2 is SMNVEV (reference sequence). CDR3 sequence: CASSSSGIYNEQFF. CDR3 sequence (DNA): TGTGCCAGCAGTTCTAGCGGAATCTACAATGAGCAGTTCTTC.

V and J are TRBV7-2 and TRBJ1-1; D unclear. Trimming cost V 2 bases and J 0 bases, with 10 bases left between them. CDR3 length: 15 amino acids. Germline loops: CDR1 SGHTA, CDR2 FQGNSA. The CDR3 region is CASSLFLGLNTEAFF. CDR3 in DNA: TGTGCCAGCAGCTTATTTTTGGGGTTGAACACTGAAGCTTTCTTT.

The V and J genes are TRBV6-6 and TRBJ2-2; D may correspond to TRBD1 or TRBD2 (5 bases each). From germline, CDR1 is MNHNY and CDR2 SVGAGI (reference sequence). The V end was cut by 7 bases, the J end by 1 base, with 16 bases between. This CDR3 is 16 amino acids long. This CDR3 reads CASTLTGTVNTGELFF. CDR3 in DNA: TGTGCCAGCACCTTAACCGGGACGGTGAACACCGGGGAGCTGTTTTTT.